A selection of T cell receptor beta chains follows, all from one sample in a study of CD8+ T cells in alopecia areata. Clones were sequenced by immunoSEQ multiplex PCR, and TCRdb holds only the in-frame ones, with some missing. The sample has fewer than 40,000 clones, around 60% seen once. Sequencing was performed on NKG2D-high CD8+ T cells sorted from blood. The source is a human donor with alopecia areata. Both conserved end residues are part of each CDR3. A D gene is named only where the DNA matches it firmly. Not all rows give a size; the values are once, few, many and, for expanded clones, a class.

CASSMWGIANTGELFF,TGTGCCAGTAGTATGTGGGGGATCGCGAACACCGGGGAGCTGTTTTTT,TRBJ2-2,NA,NA,TRBV19
CASSALADTQYF,TGTGCCAGCAGCGCCTTAGCAGATACGCAGTATTTT,TRBJ2-3,many,NA,TRBV7-9
CASGTGNNFYNEQFF,TGTGCCAGCGGGACAGGGAACAATTTCTACAATGAGCAGTTCTTC,TRBJ2-1,few,TRBD1,TRBV28
CASSQGASTDTQYF,TGTGCCAGCAGCCAGGGGGCTAGCACAGATACGCAGTATTTT,TRBJ2-3,NA,TRBD1,TRBV7-3
CASSSATNEKLFF,TGTGCCAGCAGCTCTGCAACTAATGAAAAACTGTTTTTT,TRBJ1-4,NA,NA,TRBV5-6
CASSWNGDLDEQYF,TGTGCCAGCAGTTGGAACGGTGATCTCGACGAGCAGTACTTC,TRBJ2-7,NA,NA,TRBV28
CAWSVRHLVIFEQFF,TGTGCCTGGAGTGTACGACACCTTGTGATCTTTGAGCAGTTCTTC,TRBJ2-1,NA,NA,TRBV30
CASSPGGQNYGYTF,TGTGCCAGCAGCCCGGGGGGACAGAACTATGGCTACACCTTC,TRBJ1-2,few,TRBD1,TRBV27
CSVDSGGTGYTF,TGCAGCGTTGACTCCGGAGGGACTGGCTACACCTTC,TRBJ1-2,few,NA,TRBV29-1
CAWSVDEQFF,TGTGCCTGGAGTGTGGATGAGCAGTTCTTC,TRBJ2-1,NA,NA,TRBV30
CASSSVGETGKNIQYF,TGTGCCAGCAGCTCAGTAGGTGAGACAGGGAAAAACATTCAGTACTTC,TRBJ2-4,NA,TRBD1,TRBV9
CASSSGHPAYEQYF,TGTGCCAGCAGCTCCGGACATCCTGCCTACGAGCAGTACTTC,TRBJ2-7,NA,NA,TRBV9
CASSLGLAAYYEQYF,TGTGCCAGCAGTTTAGGTCTAGCCGCGTACTACGAGCAGTACTTC,TRBJ2-7,NA,NA,TRBV27
CASSYREAQYF,TGTGCCAGCAGTTACAGAGAGGCCCAGTACTTC,TRBJ2-5,NA,NA,TRBV6-6
CGTTGPSYEQYF,TGTGGGACGACAGGGCCATCCTACGAGCAGTACTTC,TRBJ2-7,few,TRBD1,TRBV6-1
CSVEGGDFAF,TGCAGCGTTGAAGGGGGGGATTTCGCCTTC,TRBJ1-2,NA,NA,TRBV29-1
CASSLDPGRGNEQYF,TGTGCCAGCAGCTTAGATCCAGGGAGGGGTAACGAGCAGTACTTC,TRBJ2-7,few,TRBD2,TRBV7-2
CASSASGTRAYEQYF,TGTGCCAGCAGTGCTTCCGGGACTAGGGCTTACGAGCAGTACTTC,TRBJ2-7,NA,TRBD2,TRBV9
CSVEDQGGPEAFF,TGCAGCGTTGAAGACCAGGGGGGTCCTGAAGCTTTCTTT,TRBJ1-1,NA,TRBD1,TRBV29-1
CASTPVAGDNEQFF,TGTGCCAGCACACCTGTAGCGGGGGACAATGAGCAGTTCTTC,TRBJ2-1,NA,TRBD2,TRBV4-2
CASSLPGTGREQFF,TGTGCCAGCAGCCTACCCGGGACAGGGCGGGAGCAGTTCTTC,TRBJ2-1,few,TRBD1,TRBV7-8
CASSLDPGYYEQYF,TGTGCCAGCAGCTTGGACCCGGGCTACTACGAGCAGTACTTC,TRBJ2-7,few,NA,TRBV5-6
CASSYGGREWQYF,TGTGCCAGCAGTTATGGCGGGAGGGAGTGGCAGTATTTT,TRBJ2-3,few,TRBD2,TRBV28
CSASRNYGTDTQYF,TGCAGCGCTAGTAGGAACTACGGGACAGATACGCAGTATTTT,TRBJ2-3,NA,NA,TRBV29-1
CASSLGAGATDTQYF,TGTGCCAGCAGTTTAGGGGCGGGAGCTACAGATACGCAGTATTTT,TRBJ2-3,few,TRBD2,TRBV28
CSVESSLSYEQYF,TGCAGCGTTGAAAGCAGTCTCTCCTACGAGCAGTACTTC,TRBJ2-7,few,NA,TRBV29-1
CASSLVALPFHEQFF,TGTGCCAGCAGTTTGGTAGCGCTACCCTTTCATGAGCAGTTCTTC,TRBJ2-1,NA,NA,TRBV11-1
CSARDSSYEQYF,TGCAGCGCAAGGGATTCATCCTACGAGCAGTACTTC,TRBJ2-7,few,NA,TRBV29-1
CASGPSGPSGTQYF,TGTGCCAGCGGACCTAGTGGACCCTCAGGGACCCAGTACTTC,TRBJ2-5,NA,NA,TRBV9
CSVPRGNNEQFF,TGCAGCGTGCCTCGGGGGAACAATGAGCAGTTCTTC,TRBJ2-1,NA,NA,TRBV29-1
CASMEVRGQYF,TGTGCCAGCATGGAAGTCAGGGGCCAGTACTTC,TRBJ2-5,NA,NA,TRBV2
CASSFSLSNEQFF,TGTGCCAGCAGTTTTTCCCTTTCCAATGAGCAGTTCTTC,TRBJ2-1,NA,NA,TRBV27